The T cell receptor (beta chain) under discussion was sequenced for a study of T cells in Graves' hyperthyroidism and ophthalmopathy. Study-wide results and caveats: Expanded thyroid clonotypes (above 0.001) were mostly also found in blood.

This clonotype has just a few counts. Its antigen is undetermined. V was shortened by 5 bases and J by 7 bases, with 8 bases between the two germline ends. The CDR3 is made up of 11 amino acids. Germline assignment: CDR1 SQVTM and CDR2 ANQGSEA. The study enrolled patients aged 18 to 65 with newly diagnosed hyperthyroidism of under 2 months' duration. Patients with uncontrolled infections, other autoimmune diseases, pregnancy or lactation were excluded. The study based diagnoses on clinical symptoms, serum thyroxine and TRAb, thyroid ultrasound and orbital computed tomography. Researchers took RNA transcripts and amplified the TCR beta CDR3 regions from them. The HTBI primer set drove a first-round RT-PCR of the TCR CDR3. Each CDR3 protein is one row after TCRdb ran MiXCR on the multiplex PCR reads. The sample contains about 560,000 distinct CDR3 sequences, roughly a sixth of which appear only once.

The sequenced sample consisted of blood. This sequence joins TRBV29-1 and TRBJ2-2; the D is unclear. The receptor comes from a woman in her late teens or twenties with Graves' hyperthyroidism. In DNA, the CDR3 is TGCAGCGTTTTGAGTTACGGGGAGCTGTTTTTT. As protein: CSVLSYGELFF.